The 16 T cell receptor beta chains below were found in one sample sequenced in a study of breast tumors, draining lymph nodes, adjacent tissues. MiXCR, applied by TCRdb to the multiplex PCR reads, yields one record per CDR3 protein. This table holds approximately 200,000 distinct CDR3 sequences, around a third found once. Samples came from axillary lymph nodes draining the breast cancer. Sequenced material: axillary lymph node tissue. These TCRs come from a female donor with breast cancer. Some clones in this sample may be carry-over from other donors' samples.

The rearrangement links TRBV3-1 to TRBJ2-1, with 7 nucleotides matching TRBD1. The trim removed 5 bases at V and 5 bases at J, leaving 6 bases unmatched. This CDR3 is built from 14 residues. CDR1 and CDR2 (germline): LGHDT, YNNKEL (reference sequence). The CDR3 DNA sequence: TGTGCCAGCAGCTTCTACAGGGGAAACAATGAGCAGTTCTTC. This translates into CASSFYRGNNEQFF.

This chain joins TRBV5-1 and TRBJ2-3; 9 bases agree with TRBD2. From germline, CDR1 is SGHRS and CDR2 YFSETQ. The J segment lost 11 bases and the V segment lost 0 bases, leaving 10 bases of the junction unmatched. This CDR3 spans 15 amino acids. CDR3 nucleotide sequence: TGCGCCAGCAGCTTGGGTAGCGGGAGCGGAAATGAGCAGTATTTT. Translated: CASSLGSGSGNEQYF.

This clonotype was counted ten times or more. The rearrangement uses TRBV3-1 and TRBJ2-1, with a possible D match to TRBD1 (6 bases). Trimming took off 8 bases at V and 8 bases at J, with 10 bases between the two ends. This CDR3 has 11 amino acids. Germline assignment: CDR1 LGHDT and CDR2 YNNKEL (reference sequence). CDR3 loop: CASLGGDEQFF. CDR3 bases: TGTGCCAGCCTTGGGGGCGATGAGCAGTTCTTC.

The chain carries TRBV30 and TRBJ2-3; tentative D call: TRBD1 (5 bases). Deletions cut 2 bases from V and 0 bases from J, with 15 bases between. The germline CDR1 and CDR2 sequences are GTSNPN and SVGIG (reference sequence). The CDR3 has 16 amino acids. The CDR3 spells CAWSPLRVSSTDTQYF. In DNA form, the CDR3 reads TGTGCCTGGAGTCCCCTCAGGGTCTCTAGCACAGATACGCAGTATTTT.

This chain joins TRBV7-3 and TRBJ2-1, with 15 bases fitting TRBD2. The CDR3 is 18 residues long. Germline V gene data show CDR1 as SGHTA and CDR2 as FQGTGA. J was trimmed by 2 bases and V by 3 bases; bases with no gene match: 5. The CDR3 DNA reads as TGTGCCAGCAGCTTCGGACTAGCGGGGGGGCCTCCCTACAATGAGCAGTTCTTC. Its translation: CASSFGLAGGPPYNEQFF.

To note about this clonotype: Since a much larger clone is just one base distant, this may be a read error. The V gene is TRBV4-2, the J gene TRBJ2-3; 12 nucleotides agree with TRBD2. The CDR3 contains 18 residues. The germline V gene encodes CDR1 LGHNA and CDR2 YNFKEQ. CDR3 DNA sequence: TGTGCCAGCGGCCAAGTATGGACTAGCGGGGCCTCCACAGATACGCAGTATTTT. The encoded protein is CASGQVWTSGASTDTQYF.

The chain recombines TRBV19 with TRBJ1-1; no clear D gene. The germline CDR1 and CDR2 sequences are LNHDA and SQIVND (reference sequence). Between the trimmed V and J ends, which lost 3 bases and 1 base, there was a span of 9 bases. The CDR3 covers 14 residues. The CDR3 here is CASSIGSGNTEAFF. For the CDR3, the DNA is TGTGCCAGTAGTATTGGGTCAGGGAACACTGAAGCTTTCTTT.

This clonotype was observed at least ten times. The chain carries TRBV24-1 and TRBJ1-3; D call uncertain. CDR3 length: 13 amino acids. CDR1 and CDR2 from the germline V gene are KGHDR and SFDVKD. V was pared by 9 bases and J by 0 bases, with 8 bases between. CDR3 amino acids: CATQSYSGNTIYF. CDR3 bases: TGTGCCACCCAGTCCTACTCTGGAAACACCATATATTTT.

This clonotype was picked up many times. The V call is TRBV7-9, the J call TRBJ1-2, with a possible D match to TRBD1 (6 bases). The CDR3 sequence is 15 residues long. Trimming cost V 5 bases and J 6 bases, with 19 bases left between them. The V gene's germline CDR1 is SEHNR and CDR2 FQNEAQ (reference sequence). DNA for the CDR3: TGTGCCAGCAGCCCACCTGGGCTGACAGGTGATGGCTACACCTTC. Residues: CASSPPGLTGDGYTF.

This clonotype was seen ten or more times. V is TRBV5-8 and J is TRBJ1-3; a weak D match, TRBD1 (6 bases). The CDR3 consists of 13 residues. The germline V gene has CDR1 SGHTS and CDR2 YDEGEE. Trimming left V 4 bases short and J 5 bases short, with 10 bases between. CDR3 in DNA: TGTGCCAGCAGCCCACGGGACAGAAACACCATATATTTT. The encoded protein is CASSPRDRNTIYF.

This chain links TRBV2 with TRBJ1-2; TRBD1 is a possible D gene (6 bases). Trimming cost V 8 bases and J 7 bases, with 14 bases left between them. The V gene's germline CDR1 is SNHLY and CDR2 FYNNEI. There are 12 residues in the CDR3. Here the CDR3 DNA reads TGTGCCAGCGGGGGGGGAGGGGGTGGCTACACCTTC. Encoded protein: CASGGGGGGYTF.

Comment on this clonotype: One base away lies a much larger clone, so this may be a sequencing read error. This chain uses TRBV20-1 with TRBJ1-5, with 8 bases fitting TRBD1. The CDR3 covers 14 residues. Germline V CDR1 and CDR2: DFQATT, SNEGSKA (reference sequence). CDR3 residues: CSARVGTGNPPQHF. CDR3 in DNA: TGCAGTGCTAGAGTGGGGACAGGCAATCCGCCCCAGCATTTT.

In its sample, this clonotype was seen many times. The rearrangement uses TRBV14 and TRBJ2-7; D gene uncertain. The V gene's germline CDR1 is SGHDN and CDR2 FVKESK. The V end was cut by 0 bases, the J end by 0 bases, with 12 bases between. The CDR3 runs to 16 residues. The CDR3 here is CASSQDHTFYSYEQYF. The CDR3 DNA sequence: TGTGCCAGCAGCCAAGACCATACTTTTTACTCCTACGAGCAGTACTTC.

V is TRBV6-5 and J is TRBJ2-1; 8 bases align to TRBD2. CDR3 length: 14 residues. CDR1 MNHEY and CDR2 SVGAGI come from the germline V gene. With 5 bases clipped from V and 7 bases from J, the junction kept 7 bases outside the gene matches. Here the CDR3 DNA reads TGTGCCAGCAGTCTCCGGACTAGCAGGAATGAGCAGTTCTTC. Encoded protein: CASSLRTSRNEQFF.

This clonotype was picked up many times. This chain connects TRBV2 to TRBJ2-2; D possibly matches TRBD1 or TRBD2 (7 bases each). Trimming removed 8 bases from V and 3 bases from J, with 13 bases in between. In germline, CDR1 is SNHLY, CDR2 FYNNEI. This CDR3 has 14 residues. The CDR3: CASVQGGDTGELFF. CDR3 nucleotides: TGTGCCAGCGTCCAGGGGGGGGACACCGGGGAGCTGTTTTTT.

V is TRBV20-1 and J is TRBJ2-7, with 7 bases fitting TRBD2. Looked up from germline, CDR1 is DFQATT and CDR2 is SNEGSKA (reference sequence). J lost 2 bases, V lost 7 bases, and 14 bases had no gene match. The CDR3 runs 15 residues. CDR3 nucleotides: TGCAGTGGCAGAAACCCCGGGGGGTACCCCTACGAGCAGTACTTC. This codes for CSGRNPGGYPYEQYF.